These T cell receptor beta chains were read from a single sample in a study of CD4 T cells in relation to SARS-CoV-2 and coronaviruses. Data came from immunoSEQ multiplex PCR; TCRdb stores just in-frame clones and leaves some out. The table includes about 36,000 clones, around three quarters detected once. These TCRs' antigens remain unknown. The sample was memory CD4+ T cells from PBMCs, cultured in vitro. The receptors were gathered from an adult with COVID-19. Both conserved end residues are part of each CDR3. The D gene is left open where the match is weak. Some rows mark clone size as missing; the rest say once, few, many or name a class of expanded clone.

clone size	D gene	V gene	J gene	CDR3 protein	CDR3 DNA
NA	NA	TRBV28	TRBJ2-5	CATSNTDRRPVETQYF	TGTGCCACCTCGAACACCGACCGGAGACCAGTGGAGACCCAGTACTTC
NA	TRBD2	TRBV5-6	TRBJ2-2	CASSFTLAGGGELFF	TGTGCCAGCAGCTTCACACTAGCGGGAGGCGGGGAGCTGTTTTTT
few	TRBD1	TRBV5-4	TRBJ2-6	CASSFTGGSGANVLTF	TGTGCCAGCAGCTTCACAGGGGGCTCTGGGGCCAACGTCCTGACTTTC
NA	TRBD2	TRBV2	TRBJ2-1	CASVSGRADNEQFF	TGTGCCAGCGTTAGCGGGAGGGCCGACAATGAGCAGTTCTTC
NA	NA	TRBV28	TRBJ2-3	CASSFRDHTDTQYF	TGTGCCAGCAGTTTTCGGGACCACACAGATACGCAGTATTTT
NA	NA	TRBV19	TRBJ2-3	CASSAGVTFTDTQYF	TGTGCCAGTAGCGCCGGGGTAACCTTCACAGATACGCAGTATTTT
NA	NA	TRBV2	TRBJ2-2	CASSEGTLNTGELFF	TGTGCCAGCAGTGAAGGGACACTCAACACCGGGGAGCTGTTTTTT
NA	TRBD1	TRBV7-8	TRBJ1-6	CASSWTGGAHSPLHF	TGTGCCAGCAGCTGGACAGGGGGCGCCCATTCACCCCTCCACTTT
few	NA	TRBV4-1	TRBJ1-5	CASSQTGLPAQPQHF	TGCGCCAGCAGCCAAACAGGGCTACCCGCTCAGCCCCAGCATTTT
few	TRBD1	TRBV7-3	TRBJ2-7	CASSLTGERDEQYF	TGTGCCAGCAGCTTGACAGGGGAGAGGGACGAGCAGTACTTC
NA	NA	TRBV6-2/TRBV6-3	TRBJ2-7	CASSYGRTGPECEQYF	TGTGCCAGCAGTTACGGCCGTACGGGACCCGAGTGTGAGCAGTACTTC
NA	NA	TRBV5-4	TRBJ1-3	CASSHPGSDSGNTIYF	TGTGCCAGCAGCCACCCTGGCAGCGACTCTGGAAACACCATATATTTT
NA	NA	TRBV3-1/TRBV3-2	TRBJ2-3	CASSPDGFTDTQYF	TGTGCCAGCAGCCCGGACGGCTTCACAGATACGCAGTATTTT
once	NA	TRBV9	TRBJ2-7	CASSATSSNYEQYF	TGTGCCAGCAGCGCCACTTCCTCCAACTACGAGCAGTACTTC
NA	TRBD2	TRBV5-4	TRBJ2-5	CASSPQSGTSGRETQYF	TGTGCCAGCAGCCCACAATCTGGGACTAGCGGGAGGGAGACCCAGTACTTC
NA	TRBD2	TRBV29-1	TRBJ2-7	CSAGGDYEQYF	TGCAGCGCCGGGGGGGACTACGAGCAGTACTTC
few	TRBD1	TRBV4-1	TRBJ2-7	CASSQGYSTGGTYEQYF	TGCGCCAGCAGCCAAGGCTATAGCACAGGGGGCACCTACGAGCAGTACTTC
NA	NA	TRBV28	TRBJ2-7	CASSSGGNYEQYF	TGTGCCAGCAGCTCCGGGGGAAACTACGAGCAGTACTTC
NA	NA	TRBV28	TRBJ2-1	CASARDGVRSYNEQFF	TGTGCCAGCGCACGGGACGGGGTGCGCTCCTACAATGAGCAGTTCTTC
NA	TRBD1	TRBV18	TRBJ2-3	CASSQGAAGSTDTQYF	TGTGCCAGCTCACAGGGGGCCGCGGGTAGCACAGATACGCAGTATTTT
NA	TRBD2	TRBV5-6	TRBJ2-1	CASSLLAGLSLYNEQFF	TGTGCCAGCAGCTTGCTAGCGGGACTTAGTTTATACAATGAGCAGTTCTTC
NA	TRBD2	TRBV2	TRBJ2-1	CASSDLAGGSYNEQFF	TGTGCCAGCAGTGATTTAGCGGGAGGCTCCTACAATGAGCAGTTCTTC
NA	NA	TRBV4-1	TRBJ2-7	CASSQDLGGRHYF	TGCGCCAGCAGCCAAGATCTAGGGGGGCGGCACTACTTC
NA	NA	TRBV27	TRBJ2-7	CASRRQDLYEQYF	TGTGCCAGCAGAAGACAGGACCTCTACGAGCAGTACTTC
NA	NA	TRBV3-1/TRBV3-2	TRBJ1-1	CASSKRWGHTMNTEAFF	TGTGCCAGCAGCAAAAGGTGGGGTCATACTATGAACACTGAAGCTTTCTTT
NA	NA	TRBV6-5	TRBJ1-6	CATRAGYNSPLHF	TGTGCAACAAGGGCAGGTTATAATTCACCCCTCCACTTT
NA	TRBD2	TRBV28	TRBJ2-7	CASRPSGSSEQYF	TGTGCCAGCAGGCCTAGCGGGAGTAGCGAGCAGTACTTC
NA	NA	TRBV5-1	TRBJ2-1	CASSFQQRYNEQFF	TGCGCCAGCAGCTTCCAACAGCGGTACAATGAGCAGTTCTTC